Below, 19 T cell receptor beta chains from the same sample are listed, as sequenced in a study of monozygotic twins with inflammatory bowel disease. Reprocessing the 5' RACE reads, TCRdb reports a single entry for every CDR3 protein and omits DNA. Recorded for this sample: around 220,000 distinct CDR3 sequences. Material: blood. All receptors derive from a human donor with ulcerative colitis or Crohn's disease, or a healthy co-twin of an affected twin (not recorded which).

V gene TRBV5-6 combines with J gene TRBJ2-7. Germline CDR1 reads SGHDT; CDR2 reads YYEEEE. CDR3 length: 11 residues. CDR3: CASSLMTERYF.

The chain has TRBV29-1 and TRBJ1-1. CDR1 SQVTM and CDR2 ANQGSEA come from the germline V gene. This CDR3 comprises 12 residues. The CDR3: CSVVLINTEAFF.

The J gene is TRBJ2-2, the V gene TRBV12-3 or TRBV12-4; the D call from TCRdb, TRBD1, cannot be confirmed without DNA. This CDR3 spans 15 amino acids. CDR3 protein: CASSWGRGNTGELFF.

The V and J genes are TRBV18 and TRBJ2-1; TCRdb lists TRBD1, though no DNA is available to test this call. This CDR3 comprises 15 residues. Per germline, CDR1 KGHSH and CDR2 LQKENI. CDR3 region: CASSSGAGSYNEQFF.

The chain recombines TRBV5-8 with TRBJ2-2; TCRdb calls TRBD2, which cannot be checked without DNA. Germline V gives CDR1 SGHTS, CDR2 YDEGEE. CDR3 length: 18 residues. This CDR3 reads CASSSGTSGGTNTGELFF.

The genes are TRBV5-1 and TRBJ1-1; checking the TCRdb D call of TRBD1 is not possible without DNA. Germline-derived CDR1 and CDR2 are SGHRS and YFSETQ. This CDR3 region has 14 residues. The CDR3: CASSFDSQNTEAFF.

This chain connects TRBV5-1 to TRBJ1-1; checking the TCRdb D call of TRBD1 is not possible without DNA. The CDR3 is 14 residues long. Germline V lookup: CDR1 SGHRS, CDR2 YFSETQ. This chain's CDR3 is CASSPDQGATEAFF.

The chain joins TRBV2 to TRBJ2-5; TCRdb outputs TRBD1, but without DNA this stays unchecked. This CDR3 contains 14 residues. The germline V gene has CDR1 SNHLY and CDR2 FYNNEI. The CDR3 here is CASSLTGAEETQYF.

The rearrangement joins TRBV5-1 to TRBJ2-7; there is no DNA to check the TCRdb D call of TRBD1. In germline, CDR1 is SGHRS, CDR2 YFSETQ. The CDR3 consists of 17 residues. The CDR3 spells CASSSRDRGDLLYEQYF.

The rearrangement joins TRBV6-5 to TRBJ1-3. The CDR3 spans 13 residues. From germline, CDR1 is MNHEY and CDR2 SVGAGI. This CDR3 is CASSWRSGNTIYF.

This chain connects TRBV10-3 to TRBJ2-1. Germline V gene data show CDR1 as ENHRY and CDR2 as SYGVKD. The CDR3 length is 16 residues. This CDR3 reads CAVRNSHTRSYNEQFF.

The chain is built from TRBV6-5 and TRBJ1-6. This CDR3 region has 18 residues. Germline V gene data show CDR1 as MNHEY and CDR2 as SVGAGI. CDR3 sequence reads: CASSYSGGKHSYNSPLHF.

CDR3 protein: CASSLTRQFPSSAQHF. The chain employs TRBV12-3 or TRBV12-4 and TRBJ1-5; TCRdb calls TRBD1, which cannot be checked without DNA. This CDR3 has 16 amino acids.

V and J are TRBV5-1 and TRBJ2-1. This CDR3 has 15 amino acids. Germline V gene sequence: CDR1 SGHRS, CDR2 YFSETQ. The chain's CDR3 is CASSPDKATGNEQFF. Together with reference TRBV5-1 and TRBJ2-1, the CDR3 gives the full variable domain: KAGVTQTPRYLIKTRGQQVTLSCSPISGHRSVSWYQQTPGQGLQFLFEYFSETQRNKGNFPGRFSGRQFSNSRSEMNVSTLELGDSALYLCASSPDKATGNEQFFGPGTRLTVL.

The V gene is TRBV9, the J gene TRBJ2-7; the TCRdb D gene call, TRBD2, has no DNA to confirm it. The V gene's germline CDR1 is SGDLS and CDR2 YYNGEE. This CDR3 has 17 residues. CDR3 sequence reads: CASSVDFRTSGFYEQYF.

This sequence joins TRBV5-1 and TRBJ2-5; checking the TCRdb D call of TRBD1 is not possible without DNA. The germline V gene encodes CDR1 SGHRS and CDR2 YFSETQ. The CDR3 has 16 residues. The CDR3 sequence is CASSLGYDRVQETQYF. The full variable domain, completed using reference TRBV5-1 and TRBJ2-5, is KAGVTQTPRYLIKTRGQQVTLSCSPISGHRSVSWYQQTPGQGLQFLFEYFSETQRNKGNFPGRFSGRQFSNSRSEMNVSTLELGDSALYLCASSLGYDRVQETQYFGPGTRLLVL.

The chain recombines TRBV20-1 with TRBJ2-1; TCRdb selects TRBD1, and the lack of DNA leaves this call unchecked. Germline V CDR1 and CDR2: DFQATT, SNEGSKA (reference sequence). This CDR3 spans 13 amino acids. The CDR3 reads CSAVTESYNEQFF.

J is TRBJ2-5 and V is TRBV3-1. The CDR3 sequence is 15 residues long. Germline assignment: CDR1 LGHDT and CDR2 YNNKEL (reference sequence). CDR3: CASSQEGLYQETQYF.

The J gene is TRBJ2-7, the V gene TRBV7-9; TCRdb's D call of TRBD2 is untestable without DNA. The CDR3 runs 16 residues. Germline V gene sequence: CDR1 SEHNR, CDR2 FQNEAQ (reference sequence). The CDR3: CASSSKMDAKLGEQYF.